Reported below is one T cell receptor beta chain. Its antigen remains unidentified. The V end lost 1 base, the J end lost 6 bases, and 17 bases lay between the germline ends. Per the germline V gene, CDR1 is SGHRS and CDR2 is YFSETQ. The length of the CDR3 is 15 residues. The sample comes from a study of cytomegalovirus exposure and HLA in healthy donors. Study-level findings and limits: TCR beta chains numbering 164 were designated cytomegalovirus-associated. Cytomegalovirus status was reportedly diagnosed by the classifier with high sensitivity and specificity. The TCR clusters that emerged in the first cohort tended, a later analysis found, to co-occur in the 120 or so validation repertoires.

Assay used: immunoSEQ multiplex PCR; TCRdb lists only in-frame clones, some missing. The sample records under 250,000 clones, around four fifths being singletons. The sequenced sample was PBMCs. The sequence derives from a woman between 18 and 29 years old in good health and CMV-seronegative. The genes are TRBV5-1 and TRBJ2-7; D is possibly TRBD1 or TRBD2 (6 bases each). This chain's CDR3 is CASSLLNDGGGEQYF. The CDR3 DNA is TGCGCCAGCAGCTTGTTAAATGACGGGGGCGGCGAGCAGTACTTC.